The entry below describes one T cell receptor beta chain. The table came from immunoSEQ multiplex PCR; TCRdb's copy has only in-frame clones and leaves some out. In the table there are roughly 150,000 clones, 76% of which are singletons. This record comes from a study of blood T cell repertoires in COVID-19. Background on the study: Sample material is recorded as cDNA or gDNA derived from T cells, B-cell-depleted T cells, or PBMCs.

This receptor was identified in a woman older than 75 with acute or convalescent COVID-19. What was sequenced was peripheral blood.

The CDR3 DNA reads as TGTGCCACCAGTGACCACTCGAAGGACAGGGAAGACGAGCAGTACTTC. This codes for CATSDHSKDREDEQYF. This sequence joins TRBV24-1 and TRBJ2-7; 8 nucleotides match TRBD1. Trimming at V came to 4 bases and at J to 5 bases, leaving 12 bases not matched to a gene. The CDR3 is made up of 16 amino acids. CDR1 and CDR2 (germline): KGHDR, SFDVKD.